The 23 T cell receptor beta chains given below trace back to one sample, sequenced in a study of blood T cells in healthy people across ages. With a J-beta primer mix and a sample-barcoded 5' primer, a second PCR ran about 7 to 11 cycles. TCRdb recomputed calls from the 5' RACE reads with MiXCR, one row per CDR3 protein. The sample lists approximately 780,000 distinct CDR3 sequences; under 30% were seen once. This sample was also put to use in a study of T cells of mothers and their children.

The source material was blood. Receptors originate from a boy younger than 18 in good health.

The sample holds a few counts of this clonotype. This rearrangement joins TRBV28 to TRBJ2-5, with 7 positions matching TRBD1. The end of the DNA fits TRBJ2-1 better, so the J call may be wrong. The CDR3 sequence is 14 residues long. Looked up from germline, CDR1 is MDHEN and CDR2 is SYDVKM. The CDR3 is CASSPQDRDNEQFF. CDR3 coding DNA: TGTGCCAGCAGTCCCCAAGACAGGGACAATGAGCAGTTCTTC.

The chain has TRBV15 and TRBJ2-1, with 10 bases identical to TRBD1. This CDR3 region has 18 residues. The germline gives CDR1 LNHNV, CDR2 YYDKDF (reference sequence). With V trimmed by 1 base and J by 7 bases, 13 bases remained unmatched. The CDR3 sequence is CATSRVRGQGVGHNEQFF. The CDR3 nucleotides read TGTGCCACCAGCAGAGTTCGCGGACAGGGGGTCGGGCATAATGAGCAGTTCTTC.

This clonotype was seen a handful of times. A read error may account for a junction end that differs from germline. The rearrangement uses TRBV29-1 and TRBJ2-5; 7 bases agree with TRBD1. Germline-derived CDR1 and CDR2 are SQVTM and ANQGSEA. The CDR3 contains 15 residues. CDR3 region: CSVEGQAGGRETQYF. For the CDR3, the DNA is TGCAGCGTCGAAGGACAGGCCGGCGGCCGAGAGACCCAGTACTTC.

This clonotype came up many times. This chain uses TRBV7-9 with TRBJ2-7; 8 bases line up with TRBD1. The V gene's germline CDR1 is SEHNR and CDR2 FQNEAQ (reference sequence). This CDR3 region has 18 residues. V gave up 5 bases and J gave up 1 base; unmatched junction bases: 16. The CDR3 DNA sequence: TGTGCCAGCAGCCCCGTAGGGGTGGACAGGGCTTCGTCCTACGAGCAGTACTTC. Protein product: CASSPVGVDRASSYEQYF.

This chain's CDR3 is CASSLLAGNTDTQYF. CDR3 nucleotide sequence: TGTGCCAGCAGCCTCTTAGCGGGTAACACAGATACGCAGTATTTT. The chain uses TRBV3-1 and TRBJ2-3; 7 bases map to TRBD2. Germline loops: CDR1 LGHDT, CDR2 YNNKEL (reference sequence). Unmatched junction bases numbered 6, after V lost 4 bases and J lost 2 bases. The CDR3 contains 15 residues.

The chain recombines TRBV6-5 with TRBJ1-4; D is uncertain. Germline loops: CDR1 MNHEY, CDR2 SVGAGI. Trimming pared 0 bases from V and 2 bases from J, leaving 7 bases between. There are 15 residues in the CDR3. The CDR3 DNA is TGTGCCAGCAGTTACTCCCGCGGCACTAATGAAAAACTGTTTTTT. Amino acids: CASSYSRGTNEKLFF.

This clonotype has just a few counts. This chain links TRBV7-6 with TRBJ1-1, with TRBD1 matching over 9 bases. The CDR3 is 17 amino acids. CDR1 and CDR2 from the germline V gene are SGHVS and FNYEAQ. The ends lost 5 bases at V and 0 bases at J; junction bases unmatched: 10. CDR3 region: CASSPRDRVKMNTEAFF. CDR3 DNA: TGTGCCAGCAGCCCGCGGGACAGGGTAAAAATGAACACTGAAGCTTTCTTT.

In regard to this clonotype: The junction and the germline gene differ at one end; a read error may be behind it. V usage is TRBV10-3 and J usage is TRBJ1-2, with 10 bases matching TRBD1. This CDR3 contains 13 residues. Germline V gives CDR1 ENHRY, CDR2 SYGVKD. CDR3 sequence: CAMAETGGHGCTF. The CDR3, as DNA: TGTGCCATGGCAGAGACAGGGGGCCATGGCTGCACCTTC.

Only a few counts were recorded for this clonotype. The chain carries TRBV3-1 and TRBJ2-7; perhaps D is TRBD1 or TRBD2 (5 bases each). This CDR3 has 15 residues. Germline V gives CDR1 LGHDT, CDR2 YNNKEL (reference sequence). Trimming cost V 1 base and J 3 bases, with 13 bases left between them. In DNA, the CDR3 is TGTGCCAGCAGCCAAGCTAGCAAGGGGATCTACGAGCAGTACTTC. Translation: CASSQASKGIYEQYF.

This clonotype was seen only once. Sequence at one end of the junction differs from germline and may be a read error. The chain uses TRBV7-9 and TRBJ2-7; D might be TRBD2 (6 bases). CDR1 is SEHNR and CDR2 is FQNEAQ in the germline V gene (reference sequence). CDR3 size: 13 residues. The CDR3 sequence: CTSDGGRFGEQYF. In nucleotides, the CDR3 is TGTACCAGCGACGGGGGTCGTTTCGGCGAGCAGTACTTC.

The V call is TRBV25-1, the J call TRBJ1-2; TRBD1 agrees at 7 bases. The V segment lost 3 bases and the J segment 2 bases; nucleotides outside the gene matches: 3. Looked up from germline, CDR1 is MGHDK and CDR2 is SYGVNS. The CDR3 runs to 14 residues. DNA for the CDR3: TGTGCCAGCAGTGACACCAGGGGGAACTATGGCTACACCTTC. It translates to CASSDTRGNYGYTF.

The chain joins TRBV15 to TRBJ2-6; 12 nucleotides line up with TRBD1. V lost 1 base and J lost 4; bases outside the gene matches: 14. The length of the CDR3 is 21 residues. CDR1 is LNHNV, CDR2 YYDKDF, per germline (reference sequence). Written as DNA, the CDR3 is TGTGCCACCAGCAGAGTGGGACAGGGGGCATTGGTAAGGTCCGGGGCCAACGTCCTGACTTTC. This encodes CATSRVGQGALVRSGANVLTF.

A note on this clonotype: The junction departs from the called germline gene at one end, perhaps through a read error. The chain has TRBV25-1 and TRBJ2-3; D call uncertain. The CDR3 has 14 amino acids. The V gene's germline CDR1 is MGHDK and CDR2 SYGVNS. The CDR3 coding sequence is TGTGCCAGCAGTGAACCGGGCAGCACGGATACGCAGTATTTT. Translation: CASSEPGSTDTQYF.

The rearrangement uses TRBV27 and TRBJ1-6; D is uncertain. Germline loops: CDR1 MNHEY, CDR2 SMNVEV (reference sequence). Trimming removed 5 bases at V and 8 bases at J, with 19 bases between. This CDR3 has 16 residues. The CDR3 reads CASSPVLRTSDSPLHF. Written as DNA, the CDR3 is TGTGCCAGCAGTCCGGTCTTAAGGACCTCGGATTCACCCCTCCACTTT.

Only a few counts were recorded for this clonotype. V usage is TRBV5-1 and J usage is TRBJ1-4; TRBD1 might be the D (5 bases). This CDR3 is 14 amino acids long. CDR1 SGHRS and CDR2 YFSETQ come from the germline V gene. Trimming took off 5 bases at V and 6 bases at J, with 14 bases between the two ends. CDR3 loop: CASRPRVGDEKLFF. The CDR3 DNA sequence: TGCGCCAGCAGGCCAAGAGTGGGGGATGAAAAACTGTTTTTT.

To note about this clonotype: Its ends do not fully match the called genes, so a read error is possible. This rearrangement joins TRBV12-3 or TRBV12-4 to TRBJ2-2, with a tentative D call TRBD2 (6 bases). The CDR3 consists of 16 residues. The CDR3: CASSRTPPWLGGELFF. The DNA for the CDR3 is TGTGCCAGCAGCCGCACCCCTCCATGGTTGGGCGGGGAGCTATTTTTT.

This sequence joins TRBV10-2 and TRBJ2-3; 10 bases map to TRBD2. The CDR3 is 14 residues long. Germline V gene data show CDR1 as WSHSY and CDR2 as SAAADI. The ends lost 6 bases at V and 7 bases at J; junction bases unmatched: 7. The CDR3 sequence is CASRLAGGGYTQYF. As DNA, the CDR3 is TGCGCCAGCAGATTAGCGGGGGGCGGGTATACGCAGTATTTT.

J is TRBJ2-2 and V is TRBV6-6, with unresolved D. The V end lost 5 bases, the J end lost 10 bases, and 11 bases lay between the germline ends. The CDR3 totals 12 residues. Germline CDR1 and CDR2: MNHNY and SVGAGI (reference sequence). The CDR3 protein is CASSLAQTELFF. The CDR3 DNA reads TGTGCCAGCAGTCTCGCCCAGACGGAGCTGTTTTTT.

This chain connects TRBV12-5 to TRBJ2-5, with a possible D match to TRBD2 (6 bases). The CDR3 is made up of 12 amino acids. V was clipped by 6 bases and J by 5 bases, with 10 bases between them. Looked up from germline, CDR1 is LGHNT and CDR2 is FRNRAP. CDR3 in amino acids: CASGPGVETQYF. CDR3 bases: TGTGCTAGTGGCCCGGGGGTGGAGACCCAGTACTTC.

The CDR3 DNA reads as TGCGCCAGCAGCTTGGAAGTAGGCGGGTCTTATCCCTACGAGCAGTACTTC. It yields the protein CASSLEVGGSYPYEQYF. The rearrangement uses TRBV5-1 and TRBJ2-7, with D maybe TRBD2 (5 bases). The CDR3 extends over 17 amino acids. V was cut by 0 bases and J by 2 bases, with 18 bases left in between. CDR1 SGHRS and CDR2 YFSETQ come from the germline V gene.

This clonotype showed up just a few times. J is TRBJ2-3 and V is TRBV29-1; 16 nucleotides line up with TRBD2. The V segment lost 6 bases and the J segment 4 bases; nucleotides outside the gene matches: 7. The CDR3 contains 16 residues. CDR1 and CDR2 (germline): SQVTM, ANQGSEA. Here the CDR3 reads CSVTGTSGRGADTQYF. For the CDR3, the DNA is TGCAGCGTGACCGGGACTAGCGGGAGGGGCGCAGATACGCAGTATTTT.

The V and J genes are TRBV7-2 and TRBJ2-3; 11 nucleotides line up with TRBD2. Germline V CDR1 and CDR2: SGHTA, FQGNSA. The trim removed 5 bases at V and 8 bases at J, leaving 9 bases unmatched. The CDR3 extends over 15 amino acids. DNA of the CDR3: TGTGCCAGCAGCGTTAGCGGGGGGGCAGCAGGTACGCAGTATTTT. Translation: CASSVSGGAAGTQYF.

This clonotype has a handful of counts. The V call is TRBV6-2 or TRBV6-3, the J call TRBJ2-5; tentative D call: TRBD1 (6 bases). Germline lookup yields CDR1 MNHEY and CDR2 SVGEGT. This CDR3 has 15 residues. V lost 6 bases, J lost 4 bases, and 18 bases lay in between. The CDR3 bases are TGTGCCAGCAGCTGGGACAACACCCAGGGAGAGACCCAGTACTTC. Its protein is CASSWDNTQGETQYF.